One sample yielded the 9 T cell receptor beta chains listed below, sequenced in a study of blood T cell repertoires in COVID-19. Libraries were prepared by immunoSEQ multiplex PCR; TCRdb keeps only in-frame clonotypes and omits some of them. The table has some 530,000 clones, around 85% seen once. Sequenced: PBMCs or T cells enriched from blood (not recorded which). Source of these receptors: a woman between 55 and 75 years old who had recovered from COVID-19.

This clone appeared once. The CDR3 nucleotides are TGTGCCAGTAGTATAAGGGGGACAGGGGGAGGCGATACGCAGTATTTT. Translation: CASSIRGTGGGDTQYF. The chain uses TRBV19 and TRBJ2-3; the match to TRBD1 covers 11 bases. The J segment lost 6 bases and the V segment lost 2 bases, leaving 7 bases of the junction unmatched. The CDR3 covers 16 residues. Germline V CDR1 and CDR2: LNHDA, SQIVND (reference sequence).

This chain links TRBV4-1 with TRBJ1-2, with a tentative D call TRBD1 (5 bases). Germline V lookup: CDR1 MGHRA, CDR2 YSYEKL. The CDR3 length is 13 residues. Trimming removed 4 bases at V and 6 bases at J, with 12 bases between. Here the CDR3 reads CASSRGGIDGYTF. Here the CDR3 DNA reads TGCGCCAGCAGCCGTGGGGGGATCGATGGCTACACCTTC.

In this sample, this clone turned up a few times. This same CDR3 is encoded by further DNA sequences in the sample. The chain employs TRBV18 and TRBJ1-3, with TRBD1 as a possible D gene (5 bases). V shed 2 bases and J shed 0 bases, with 5 bases lying between them. The CDR3 covers 14 residues. CDR1 is KGHSH and CDR2 is LQKENI in the germline V gene. The CDR3 protein is CASSPTGSGNTIYF. CDR3 in DNA: TGTGCCAGCTCACCAACAGGCTCTGGAAACACCATATATTTT.

The V and J genes are TRBV6-5 and TRBJ2-2; 7 bases are a match to TRBD1. CDR1 MNHEY and CDR2 SVGAGI come from the germline V gene. The CDR3 loop spans 15 amino acids. V lost 4 bases, J lost 6 bases, and 8 bases stayed unmatched. For the CDR3, the DNA is TGTGCCAGCAGTTTGAGACAGGGAAGGGCCGGGGAGCTGTTTTTT. It is translated as CASSLRQGRAGELFF.

The rearrangement joins TRBV9 to TRBJ2-3; D unclear. This CDR3 has 12 residues. Trimming took off 4 bases at V and 6 bases at J, with 9 bases between the two ends. The germline V gene has CDR1 SGDLS and CDR2 YYNGEE. The CDR3 region is CASSLEADTQYF. The CDR3 nucleotides read TGTGCCAGCAGCCTCGAGGCGGATACGCAGTATTTT.

The chain carries TRBV11-2 and TRBJ1-5, with 8 positions matching TRBD1. V lost 1 base to trimming and J lost 3 bases; unmatched junction nucleotides: 2. CDR3 length equals 15 residues. The germline CDR1 and CDR2 sequences are SGHAT and FQNNGV. CDR3 bases: TGTGCCAGCAGCTTAGGGACAGGGAACAATCAGCCCCAGCATTTT. Translation gives CASSLGTGNNQPQHF.

The V call is TRBV7-9, the J call TRBJ1-5, with 9 bases aligning to TRBD1. With V trimmed by 6 bases and J by 3 bases, 6 bases remained unmatched. Germline CDR1 and CDR2: SEHNR and FQNEAQ (reference sequence). The CDR3 covers 15 residues. CDR3 protein: CASSPQGAANQPQHF. As DNA, the CDR3 is TGTGCCAGCAGTCCACAGGGGGCGGCCAATCAGCCCCAGCATTTT.

V gene TRBV9 combines with J gene TRBJ2-1; no reliable D call. V lost 0 bases and J lost 0, with 10 bases in between. The germline V gene encodes CDR1 SGDLS and CDR2 YYNGEE. The CDR3 is made up of 16 amino acids. CDR3 sequence reads: CASSVGAMSSYNEQFF. The CDR3 DNA reads as TGTGCCAGCAGCGTAGGGGCCATGAGCTCCTACAATGAGCAGTTCTTC.

The chain has TRBV3-1 (or the pseudogene TRBV3-2) and TRBJ1-2; D remains unclear. The V and J ends lost 1 base and 3 bases respectively, with 6 bases between them. This CDR3 contains 13 residues. From germline, CDR1 is LGHDT and CDR2 YNNKEL (reference sequence). CDR3 coding DNA: TGTGCCAGCAGCCAAGCGGGGTACTATGGCTACACCTTC. Residues: CASSQAGYYGYTF.